The 31 T cell receptor beta chains listed next were all sequenced from one sample in a study of CD8+CD57+ T cells in acquired aplastic anemia. The authors sequenced patients whose flow cytometry had shown CD8+CD57+ cell expansion. Template material for TCR beta VDJ and CDR3 profiling consisted of genomic DNA. TCRdb called the reads again in MiXCR, with one record for every CDR3 protein. The repertoire holds about 58,000 distinct CDR3 sequences, roughly three fifths seen once, with roughly 15% in the top ten. Sequenced sample: sorted CD4+, CD8+, or CD8+CD57+ T cells (not recorded which) from PBMCs. The receptors derive from a human donor with aplastic anemia.

The chain recombines TRBV29-1 with TRBJ2-7; possibly TRBD1 for D (6 bases). The germline V and J ends were trimmed by 7 bases and 5 bases, with 12 bases remaining between them. CDR1 SQVTM and CDR2 ANQGSEA come from the germline V gene. This CDR3 is 11 amino acids long. DNA of the CDR3: TGCAGCGGCGAACAGGGTAACGAGCAGTACTTC. This gives the protein CSGEQGNEQYF.

CDR3 region: CATSSLVGRRPLHF. CDR3 nucleotide sequence: TGTGCCACCAGCAGTTTAGTGGGCAGGCGACCCCTCCACTTT. The chain links TRBV15 to TRBJ1-6; D is unresolved. Germline V gene lookup returns CDR1 LNHNV and CDR2 YYDKDF (reference sequence). The CDR3 runs 14 residues. Trimming cost V 3 bases and J 12 bases, with 15 bases left between them.

This clonotype was recorded at least ten times. The chain couples TRBV7-6 to TRBJ1-3; 7 nucleotides agree with TRBD1. CDR3 size: 17 residues. The germline V gene encodes CDR1 SGHVS and CDR2 FNYEAQ. V shed 6 bases, J shed 3 bases, and the junction held 14 bases outside the gene matches. CDR3 nucleotide sequence: TGTGCCAGCAGTCCAGACAGGGACACTGTGGGTGGAAACACCATATATTTT. It translates to CASSPDRDTVGGNTIYF.

V gene TRBV2 combines with J gene TRBJ2-7, with 10 bases fitting TRBD2. CDR3 length equals 16 residues. Looked up from germline, CDR1 is SNHLY and CDR2 is FYNNEI. The V and J ends lost 4 bases and 6 bases, in that order; junction bases with no gene match: 12. CDR3 DNA sequence: TGTGCCAGCAGTGGGCCTAGCGGGAGATCAGATTCCGAGCAGTACTTC. It is translated as CASSGPSGRSDSEQYF.

This clonotype is termed medium-sized. The chain's CDR3 is CASSKPGQGAKNTEAFF. CDR3 sequence (DNA): TGTGCCAGTAGTAAACCGGGACAGGGGGCGAAGAACACTGAAGCTTTCTTT. The chain combines TRBV19 with TRBJ1-1; 12 bases align to TRBD1. J was trimmed by 1 base and V by 4 bases; bases with no gene match: 7. CDR3 size: 17 residues. Germline V gives CDR1 LNHDA, CDR2 SQIVND (reference sequence).

This chain joins TRBV12-3 or TRBV12-4 and TRBJ2-2, with D perhaps matching TRBD1 (6 bases). Trimming pared 2 bases from V and 6 bases from J, leaving 13 bases between. This CDR3 has 15 amino acids. The CDR3 coding sequence is TGTGCCAGCAGTTTACGGACAGTTCCGTCCGGGGAGCTGTTTTTT. It codes for CASSLRTVPSGELFF.

The chain joins TRBV25-1 to TRBJ2-3; D is undetermined. The germline V gene encodes CDR1 MGHDK and CDR2 SYGVNS. The CDR3 extends over 14 amino acids. Trimming took off 4 bases at V and 6 bases at J, with 14 bases between the two ends. The CDR3 protein is CASSVGSFEDTQYF. The CDR3 nucleotides read TGTGCCAGCAGTGTCGGCAGTTTTGAGGATACGCAGTATTTT.

This sequence joins TRBV12-3 or TRBV12-4 and TRBJ2-3; maybe TRBD1 (6 bases). The V and J ends lost 5 bases and 0 bases respectively, with 15 bases between them. There are 16 residues in the CDR3. The CDR3 is CASSPPTGLSTDTQYF. In DNA, the CDR3 is TGTGCCAGCAGTCCACCGACAGGACTTAGCACAGATACGCAGTATTTT.

In this sample, this clonotype turned up many times. The V call is TRBV28, the J call TRBJ1-2, with 10 bases fitting TRBD1. The germline V gene encodes CDR1 MDHEN and CDR2 SYDVKM. This CDR3 has 16 residues. J was trimmed by 3 bases and V by 5 bases; bases with no gene match: 9. CDR3 in amino acids: CASSPYPGQGYYGYTF. The CDR3 region has the DNA TGTGCCAGCAGTCCTTATCCGGGACAGGGGTACTATGGCTACACCTTC.

The rearrangement joins TRBV19 to TRBJ2-3; D uncertain. Germline V CDR1 and CDR2: LNHDA, SQIVND (reference sequence). V was shortened by 5 bases and J by 5 bases, with 17 bases between the two germline ends. There are 15 residues in the CDR3. CDR3 sequence (DNA): TGTGCCAGTAGTCTCCACACCGTAGGTAGAGATACGCAGTATTTT. This codes for CASSLHTVGRDTQYF. Full variable domain (missing parts from reference TRBV19 and TRBJ2-3): DGGITQSPKYLFRKEGQNVTLSCEQNLNHDAMYWYRQDPGQGLRLIYYSQIVNDFQKGDIAEGYSVSREKKESFPLTVTSAQKNPTAFYLCASSLHTVGRDTQYFGPGTRLTVL.

This clonotype was counted many times. The V gene is TRBV7-6, the J gene TRBJ1-5; the D gene is possibly TRBD1 (5 bases). The CDR3 has 18 residues. V was shortened by 1 base and J by 6 bases, with 22 bases between the two germline ends. Germline loops: CDR1 SGHVS, CDR2 FNYEAQ. The CDR3 sequence is CASSLESGTSFGVQPQHF. The CDR3, as DNA: TGTGCCAGCAGCTTAGAATCGGGGACTTCCTTCGGTGTTCAGCCCCAGCATTTT.

CDR3 sequence (DNA): TGTGCCACCAGTGACCCGGGCGCGACGGGAGAGACCCAGTACTTC. Its translation is CATSDPGATGETQYF. This chain joins TRBV24-1 and TRBJ2-5; D gene unclear. Germline CDR1 is KGHDR and CDR2 is SFDVKD. The CDR3 consists of 15 residues. V lost 4 bases and J lost 4, with 15 bases in between.

This clonotype was detected once. The rearrangement joins TRBV15 to TRBJ1-1; D is unclear. This CDR3 contains 15 residues. V gave up 4 bases and J gave up 3 bases, with 15 bases separating them. Germline values: CDR1 LNHNV, CDR2 YYDKDF (reference sequence). CDR3: CATSKTRPRDTEAFF. DNA of the CDR3: TGTGCCACCAGCAAAACCCGGCCGAGGGACACTGAAGCTTTCTTT.

V gene TRBV2 combines with J gene TRBJ1-1; 7 bases map to TRBD1. The germline V gene encodes CDR1 SNHLY and CDR2 FYNNEI. The CDR3 totals 13 residues. J lost 6 bases, V lost 5 bases, and 6 bases had no gene match. The CDR3 protein is CASSTTGDAEAFF. The CDR3 DNA reads TGTGCCAGCAGTACAACAGGGGATGCTGAAGCTTTCTTT.

This chain uses TRBV10-3 with TRBJ2-7; D is ambiguous. Trimming shortened V by 6 bases and J by 3 bases, and 15 bases separated the two germline ends. CDR3 length equals 14 residues. Germline CDR1 reads ENHRY; CDR2 reads SYGVKD. CDR3 amino acids: CAIRFIGGNYEQYF. CDR3 coding DNA: TGTGCCATCAGGTTTATAGGCGGTAACTACGAGCAGTACTTC.

The J gene is TRBJ2-5, the V gene TRBV25-1; 7 nucleotides agree with TRBD2. In germline, CDR1 is MGHDK, CDR2 SYGVNS. The CDR3 runs to 16 residues. Trimming took 4 bases from V and 11 from J; bases not matched to a gene: 19. CDR3 DNA sequence: TGTGCCAGCAGTGTCGACGAGCGGGGTACCTACAATGAGCAGTACTTC. Translation gives CASSVDERGTYNEQYF. Variable domain in full (rest from reference TRBV25-1 and TRBJ2-5): EADIYQTPRYLVIGTGKKITLECSQTMGHDKMYWYQQDPGMELHLIHYSYGVNSTEKGDLSSESTVSRIRTEHFPLTLESARPSHTSQYLCASSVDERGTYNEQYFGPGTRLLVL.

To note about this clonotype: A much larger clone is a single base away; this may be a read error. The gene calls are TRBV4-1 and TRBJ2-5, with 8 bases aligning to TRBD2. V dropped 3 bases and J dropped 3; count of bases not matched to a gene: 9. The CDR3 sequence is 16 residues long. CDR1 and CDR2 (germline): MGHRA, YSYEKL. The CDR3 spells CASSHPGLEGEETQYF. CDR3 coding DNA: TGCGCCAGCAGCCACCCGGGACTAGAGGGGGAAGAGACCCAGTACTTC.

This chain's CDR3 is CSARDRGNSYEQYF. The CDR3 DNA is TGCAGTGCTAGAGACCGGGGGAACTCCTACGAGCAGTACTTC. The chain has TRBV20-1 and TRBJ2-7; D might be TRBD2 (6 bases). V was trimmed by 0 bases and J by 0 bases, leaving 9 bases between them. CDR1 DFQATT and CDR2 SNEGSKA come from the germline V gene (reference sequence). This CDR3 region has 14 residues.

The genes are TRBV7-9 and TRBJ2-7; D call uncertain. V dropped 1 base and J dropped 1 base, with 5 bases sitting between them. CDR3 length: 13 amino acids. CDR1 and CDR2 (germline): SEHNR, FQNEAQ (reference sequence). Written as DNA, the CDR3 is TGTGCCAGCAGCTTAGTGGTATCCTACGAGCAGTACTTC. Translating it yields CASSLVVSYEQYF.

With respect to this clonotype: A single base separates this from a much larger clone, so it may be a read error. The CDR3 protein is CASSPRGGPEASF. The CDR3, as DNA: TGCGCCAGCAGCCCGAGGGGGGGGCCTGAAGCTTCCTTT. The rearrangement uses TRBV5-1 and TRBJ1-1, with a tentative D call TRBD1 (6 bases). CDR3 size: 13 residues. CDR1 is SGHRS, CDR2 YFSETQ, per germline.

V gene TRBV12-3 or TRBV12-4 combines with J gene TRBJ1-6; maybe TRBD1 (6 bases). CDR3 length: 18 amino acids. The ends were cut back, 7 bases at V and 8 bases at J, with 27 bases in the middle. The CDR3 DNA follows: TGTGCCAGCACCGTCGGTTTTACGGCCACAGGGAACGATTCACCCCTCCACTTT. Protein product: CASTVGFTATGNDSPLHF.

This chain links TRBV20-1 with TRBJ2-7; 10 nucleotides match TRBD2. V dropped 6 bases and J dropped 4; count of bases not matched to a gene: 9. The CDR3 runs to 14 residues. Per the germline V gene, CDR1 is DFQATT and CDR2 is SNEGSKA (reference sequence). CDR3 nucleotides: TGCAGTGCAGTAGCGGGGGGCAGCGTTTACGAGCAGTACTTC. As protein: CSAVAGGSVYEQYF.

This clonotype was seen ten or more times. The V call is TRBV7-9, the J call TRBJ1-1; 7 positions agree with TRBD1. The length of the CDR3 is 13 residues. The V segment lost 5 bases and the J segment 7 bases; nucleotides outside the gene matches: 7. From germline, CDR1 is SEHNR and CDR2 FQNEAQ (reference sequence). The CDR3, as DNA: TGTGCCAGCAGCGTACATGGGACAGTTGAAGCTTTCTTT. Encoded protein: CASSVHGTVEAFF.

This clonotype ranks as medium-sized. The chain employs TRBV20-1 and TRBJ1-6; the D is unclear. V was cut by 3 bases and J by 6 bases, with 3 bases left in between. CDR3 length: 11 amino acids. Germline V lookup: CDR1 DFQATT, CDR2 SNEGSKA (reference sequence). The CDR3 here is CSASPNSPLHF. The CDR3 DNA reads TGCAGTGCTAGTCCTAATTCACCCCTCCACTTT.

The chain has TRBV7-6 and TRBJ1-6, with unresolved D. Germline CDR1 is SGHVS and CDR2 is FNYEAQ. The CDR3 runs to 12 residues. V gave up 3 bases and J gave up 10 bases, with 7 bases separating them. This CDR3 is CASSFQGSPLHF. The DNA for the CDR3 is TGTGCCAGCAGCTTCCAAGGGTCACCCCTCCACTTT.

This clonotype came up many times. This chain connects TRBV7-9 to TRBJ1-1; D not certain. Trimming removed 5 bases from V and 2 bases from J, with 9 bases in between. The CDR3 length is 13 residues. The germline CDR1 and CDR2 sequences are SEHNR and FQNEAQ (reference sequence). The CDR3 nucleotides read TGTGCCAGCAGCCCACCCATTAACACTGAAGCTTTCTTT. It specifies CASSPPINTEAFF.

The rearrangement joins TRBV7-9 to TRBJ2-7; 9 bases align to TRBD1. The V gene end was trimmed by 5 bases and the J gene end by 11 bases; junction bases not matched to a gene: 4. This CDR3 region has 11 residues. CDR1 SEHNR and CDR2 FQNEAQ come from the germline V gene (reference sequence). CDR3 DNA: TGTGCCAGCAGCCCCTGGACAGGGGAGTACTTC. It codes for CASSPWTGEYF.

Details on this clonotype: Since a much larger clone is just one base distant, this may be a read error. This rearrangement joins TRBV3-1 to TRBJ2-7; 12 bases map to TRBD2. Germline V gene lookup returns CDR1 LGHDT and CDR2 YNNKEL (reference sequence). Losses at the gene ends were 1 base for V and 2 bases for J; bases not matched to a gene: 12. The CDR3 has 19 residues. CDR3 loop: CASSQGWTSTSGGPYEQYF. As DNA, the CDR3 is TGTGCCAGCAGCCAAGGATGGACTTCGACTAGCGGGGGTCCCTACGAGCAGTACTTC.

The chain joins TRBV19 to TRBJ2-7; 7 positions match TRBD1. Germline V gene lookup returns CDR1 LNHDA and CDR2 SQIVND (reference sequence). The CDR3 has 12 amino acids. The V segment lost 3 bases and the J segment 6 bases; nucleotides outside the gene matches: 2. The CDR3 DNA follows: TGTGCCAGTAGTATGACAGGGTTCGAGCAGTACTTC. It yields the protein CASSMTGFEQYF.

In DNA form, the CDR3 reads TGCAGCGTTCTTAGCGGGAGGGCATACGAGCAGTACTTC. Translation gives CSVLSGRAYEQYF. The chain links TRBV29-1 to TRBJ2-7, with 11 bases identical to TRBD2. Germline V gene sequence: CDR1 SQVTM, CDR2 ANQGSEA. The CDR3 totals 13 residues. The junction had 4 bases not matched to a gene; V was cut back by 5 bases and J by 4 bases.

Sample share makes this clonotype medium-sized. The chain links TRBV25-1 to TRBJ2-7, with no clear D. Germline V lookup: CDR1 MGHDK, CDR2 SYGVNS. This CDR3 contains 12 residues. V was trimmed by 3 bases and J by 3 bases, leaving 6 bases between them. CDR3 coding DNA: TGTGCCAGCAGTGACTACATCTACGAGCAGTACTTC. Amino acids: CASSDYIYEQYF.